Below, 8 T cell receptor beta chains from the same sample are listed, as sequenced in a study of spatial heterogeneity in lung cancer. TCRdb processed the 5' RACE reads anew with MiXCR; each CDR3 protein has one entry. Among tens of thousands of distinct CDR3 sequences listed, 4% to 6% were seen once. Described time point: sample taken at primary tumor resection. In each case, whole RNA from tumor, nontumor lung or frozen PBMC was sequenced unsorted. Sequencing used PBMCs, obtained at surgery. The receptor source for this set is a female donor with early-stage non-small cell lung cancer.

At least ten counts were recorded for this clonotype. The chain joins TRBV6-2 or TRBV6-3 to TRBJ2-2, with 7 bases identical to TRBD1. After removal of 6 bases from V and 3 bases from J, the junction contained 13 bases not matched to a gene. Germline V gene data show CDR1 as MNHEY and CDR2 as SVGEGT. CDR3 length: 17 residues. This chain's CDR3 is CASSVPGERGHTGELFF. CDR3 nucleotide sequence: TGTGCCAGCAGCGTCCCCGGGGAAAGGGGGCACACCGGGGAGCTGTTTTTT.

The J gene is TRBJ2-3, the V gene TRBV20-1; 14 nucleotides agree with TRBD2. Per germline, CDR1 DFQATT and CDR2 SNEGSKA (reference sequence). The V gene end was trimmed by 5 bases and the J gene end by 2 bases; junction bases not matched to a gene: 12. CDR3 length equals 18 residues. The CDR3 sequence is CSAPGTSGRGGFTDTQYF. As DNA, the CDR3 is TGCAGTGCTCCCGGGACTAGCGGGAGAGGGGGGTTCACAGATACGCAGTATTTT.

This clonotype was seen many times. The V call is TRBV5-1, the J call TRBJ2-5, with D possibly matching TRBD1 (6 bases). The V end lost 2 bases, the J end lost 5 bases, and 13 bases lay between the germline ends. Germline CDR1 SGHRS, CDR2 YFSETQ. There are 14 residues in the CDR3. The CDR3 region is CASSFQQGAETQYF. CDR3 bases: TGCGCCAGCAGCTTTCAACAGGGTGCGGAGACCCAGTACTTC.

This clonotype has a count of ten or more. J is TRBJ1-6 and V is TRBV7-6, with D unresolved. Trimming took off 5 bases at V and 7 bases at J, with 18 bases between the two ends. This CDR3 has 16 residues. The V gene's germline CDR1 is SGHVS and CDR2 FNYEAQ. The CDR3 region is CASSLLGDGRNSPLHF. The CDR3, as DNA: TGTGCCAGCAGCCTACTGGGAGACGGAAGGAATTCACCCCTCCACTTT.

This clonotype was counted many times. The chain is built from TRBV3-1 and TRBJ1-2, with 7 bases lining up with TRBD1. This CDR3 region has 15 residues. Germline V CDR1 and CDR2: LGHDT, YNNKEL (reference sequence). Unmatched junction bases numbered 7, after V lost 2 bases and J lost 4 bases. This chain's CDR3 is CASSQTTDRVYGYTF. CDR3 nucleotide sequence: TGTGCCAGCAGCCAAACTACAGACAGGGTCTATGGCTACACCTTC.

In its sample, this clonotype was seen many times. This chain connects TRBV12-3 or TRBV12-4 to TRBJ1-4; TRBD1 might be the D (6 bases). V was clipped by 7 bases and J by 10 bases, with 13 bases between them. This CDR3 comprises 12 residues. This CDR3 is CASNEGVGKLFF. The CDR3 DNA reads TGTGCCAGCAACGAGGGGGTTGGAAAACTGTTTTTT.

This clonotype was counted ten times or more. The chain recombines TRBV12-3 or TRBV12-4 with TRBJ2-3; D not certain. The CDR3 has 14 residues. Trimming left V 2 bases short and J 0 bases short, with 6 bases between. The CDR3 region is CASSLFASTDTQYF. The CDR3 bases are TGTGCCAGCAGTTTATTTGCTAGCACAGATACGCAGTATTTT.

The genes are TRBV5-4 and TRBJ2-3, with a weak D call TRBD1 (6 bases). The V gene's germline CDR1 is SGHNT and CDR2 YYREEE (reference sequence). The CDR3 spans 16 residues. The V gene lost 0 bases and the J gene lost 3 bases, with 14 bases spanning the gap. CDR3 sequence: CASSLGPGDGTDTQYF. Written as DNA, the CDR3 is TGTGCCAGCAGCTTGGGTCCAGGGGACGGAACAGATACGCAGTATTTT.